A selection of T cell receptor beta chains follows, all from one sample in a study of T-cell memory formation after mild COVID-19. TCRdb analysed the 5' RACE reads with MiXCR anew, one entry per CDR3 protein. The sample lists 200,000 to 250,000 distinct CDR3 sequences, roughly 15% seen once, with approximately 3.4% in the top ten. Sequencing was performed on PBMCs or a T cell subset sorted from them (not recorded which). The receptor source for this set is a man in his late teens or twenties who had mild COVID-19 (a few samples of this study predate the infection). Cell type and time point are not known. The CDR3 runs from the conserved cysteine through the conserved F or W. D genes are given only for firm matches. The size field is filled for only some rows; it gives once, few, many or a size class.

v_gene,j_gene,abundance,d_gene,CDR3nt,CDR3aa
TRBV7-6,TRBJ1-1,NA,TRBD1,TGTGCCAGCAGCCACTGGACAGGAGAGTCGGGCACTGAAGCTTTCTTT,CASSHWTGESGTEAFF
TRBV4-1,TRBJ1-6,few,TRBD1,TGCGCCAGCGGGAATCAGGGGGACACACCCCTCCACTTT,CASGNQGDTPLHF
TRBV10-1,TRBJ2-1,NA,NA,TGCGCCAGGCTAACAGGGAAGCCCTACAATGAGCAGTTCTTC,CARLTGKPYNEQFF
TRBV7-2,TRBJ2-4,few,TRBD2,TGTGCCAGCAGCCTAAGTAGCGGGGGGCCACCCATTCAGTACTTC,CASSLSSGGPPIQYF
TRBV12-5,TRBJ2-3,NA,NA,TGTGCTAGTGGTTCCCAAACAGATACGCAGTATTTT,CASGSQTDTQYF
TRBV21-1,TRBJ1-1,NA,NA,TGTGCCAGCAGCAAAGGGCCTCGGGGGACTGAAGCTTTCTTT,CASSKGPRGTEAFF
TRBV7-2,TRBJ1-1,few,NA,TGTGCCAGCAGCCTGAGCGGGGTAGGGCTGTCGAACACTGAAGCTTTCTTT,CASSLSGVGLSNTEAFF
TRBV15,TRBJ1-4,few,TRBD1,TGTGCCACCAGCAGAGACAGGGGGCATGGAAAACTGTTTTTT,CATSRDRGHGKLFF
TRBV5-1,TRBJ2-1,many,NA,TGCGCCAGCAGCTTGTGGGATTCCTACAATGAGCAGTTCTTC,CASSLWDSYNEQFF
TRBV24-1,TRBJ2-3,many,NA,TGTGCCACCAGTGATTACGATACGCAGTATTTT,CATSDYDTQYF
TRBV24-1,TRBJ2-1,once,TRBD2,TGTGCCACCAGTGACACCGGGACTAGCGGGGTCGAGCAGTTCTTC,CATSDTGTSGVEQFF
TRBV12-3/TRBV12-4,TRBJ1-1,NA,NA,TGTGCCAGCAGTTTAAGTGGGGTAGCTTTCTTT,CASSLSGVAFF
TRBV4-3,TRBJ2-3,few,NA,TGCGCCAGCAGCCAAACGGGGGACACAGATACGCAGTATTTT,CASSQTGDTDTQYF
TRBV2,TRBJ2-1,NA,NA,TGTGCCAGCAAGGGTGGCAGAGACAATGAGCAGTTCTTC,CASKGGRDNEQFF
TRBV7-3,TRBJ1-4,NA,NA,TGTGCCAGCAGCCCCTTCGGGGGAACTAATGAAAAACTGTTTTTT,CASSPFGGTNEKLFF
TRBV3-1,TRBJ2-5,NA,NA,TGTGCCAGCAGCCACCCCAGGGGAAAAGAGACCCAGTACTTC,CASSHPRGKETQYF
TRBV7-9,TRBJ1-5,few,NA,TGTGCCAGCAGCCTAGGATTCGGGAATCAGCCCCAGCATTTT,CASSLGFGNQPQHF
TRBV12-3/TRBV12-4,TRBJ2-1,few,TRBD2,TGTGCCAGTCTAAGCGGGGATAGCTCCTACAATGAGCAGTTCTTC,CASLSGDSSYNEQFF
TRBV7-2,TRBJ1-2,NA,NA,TGTGCCAGCAGCTTAGCGACCGGGGATGGCTACACCTTC,CASSLATGDGYTF
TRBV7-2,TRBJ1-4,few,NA,TGTGCCAGCAGCTCCCCGATTTTTTACGATGAAAAACTGTTTTTT,CASSSPIFYDEKLFF
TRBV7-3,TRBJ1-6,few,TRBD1,TGTGCCAGCAGCTTGGACAGGGGGACTTCACCCCTCCACTTT,CASSLDRGTSPLHF
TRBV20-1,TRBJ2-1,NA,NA,TGCAGTTTAGTGAACTACAATGAGCAGTTCTTC,CSLVNYNEQFF
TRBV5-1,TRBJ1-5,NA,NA,TGCGCCAGCAGCTTGGTAGGGGACAGCAATCAGCCCCAGCATTTT,CASSLVGDSNQPQHF
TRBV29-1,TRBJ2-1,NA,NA,TGCAGCGTTGTGCGGACAGTGGAGAATGAGCAGTTCTTC,CSVVRTVENEQFF
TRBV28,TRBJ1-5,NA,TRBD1,TGTGCCAGCTTGGGGACAGCCTACAATCAGCCCCAGCATTTT,CASLGTAYNQPQHF
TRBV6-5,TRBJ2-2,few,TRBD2,TGTGCCAGCAGTTACTGGGTTGCTAGCGGGGGGGTTGGCACCGGGGAGCTGTTTTTT,CASSYWVASGGVGTGELFF
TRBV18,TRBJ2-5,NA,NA,TGTGCCAGCTCACCACGGACCACCCGGGAGACCCAGTACTTC,CASSPRTTRETQYF
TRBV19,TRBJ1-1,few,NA,TGTGCCAGTAGTATACAGGGGTCTGAAGCTTTCTTT,CASSIQGSEAFF
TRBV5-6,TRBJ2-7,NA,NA,TGTGCCAGCAGCCCGCTGGGAGAGCAAAGGGAGCAGTACTTC,CASSPLGEQREQYF
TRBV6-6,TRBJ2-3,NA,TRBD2,TGTGCCAGCATATTAGCGGGGGCACTTAGTACGCAGTATTTT,CASILAGALSTQYF
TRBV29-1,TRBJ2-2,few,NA,TGCAGCGTTGTACGGAGGGGGACCGGGGAGCTGTTTTTT,CSVVRRGTGELFF
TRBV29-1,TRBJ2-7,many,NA,TGCAGCGTTGCGGAACAGACCTACGAGCAGTACTTC,CSVAEQTYEQYF
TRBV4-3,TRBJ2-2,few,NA,TGCGCCAGCATCACGCCCCCCCATTACGGGGAGCTGTTTTTT,CASITPPHYGELFF
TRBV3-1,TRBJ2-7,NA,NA,TGTGCCAGCAGCCTCACCAGGGGTGGCTACGAGCAGTACTTC,CASSLTRGGYEQYF